The sequence of this T cell receptor (beta chain) was determined in a study of cytomegalovirus exposure and HLA in healthy donors. Broader study findings: Available immune exposure information was restricted to CMV serostatus only. A later examination showed that TCR association rates differed by HLA locus, with DRB1 most and HLA-C fewest. Cytomegalovirus association was listed for approximately 160 TCR beta chains.

The germline V and J ends were trimmed by 2 bases and 6 bases, with 12 bases remaining between them. Germline lookup yields CDR1 WNHNN and CDR2 SYGVQD (reference sequence). CDR3 length: 14 amino acids. Note on this clone: Its specificity is unknown.

Primers: 60 Vbeta forward and 13 Jbeta reverse. Sequenced by immunoSEQ multiplex PCR; TCRdb stores in-frame clones only, minus some. The sample carries 140,000 or so clones, over 65% recorded once. The receptor's source is a woman aged 25-40 years in good health and CMV-seronegative. J is TRBJ2-3 and V is TRBV10-1; D possibly corresponds to TRBD1 (5 bases). Material: PBMCs. The CDR3, as DNA: TGCGCCAGCAGTGAGCTACCCCAGGGTGATACGCAGTATTTT. Encoded protein: CASSELPQGDTQYF.